Described below is a single TCR beta chain sequence and its context. Genomic DNA belonging to each subset was distributed in equal measure over several immunoSEQ plates. Original analysis: Junction-only sequences without quality scores were provided by ImmunoSEQ, so filtering was different. Measured with immunoSEQ multiplex PCR; TCRdb has only the in-frame clones, and not every one. V and J calls and clone size come straight from that table; D and trimming were deduced from the DNA. The sample shows about 1,900,000 clones, over 85% of them seen only once. This record comes from a study of shared clonotypes between healthy human individuals. Study-level background: Each donor's CD8 memory used one plate, CD8 naive two, each CD4 subset three.

It was CD45RO-negative cells, positively selected for CCR7, that made up naive CD8 cells, with terminally differentiated effector memory CD45RA+ cells excluded. What was sequenced was naive CD8+ T cells sorted from blood. This receptor was identified in a man aged 18 to 35 in good health.

The CDR3 protein is CASSPGTGLATEAFF. The CDR3 coding sequence is TGCGCCAGCAGCCCCGGGACAGGGTTGGCCACTGAAGCTTTCTTT. This sequence joins TRBV5-1 and TRBJ1-1, with TRBD1 matching over 9 bases. The V gene end was trimmed by 4 bases and the J gene end by 4 bases; junction bases not matched to a gene: 8. The CDR3 loop spans 15 amino acids. Per the germline V gene, CDR1 is SGHRS and CDR2 is YFSETQ.